This TCR beta chain was observed in a study of shared clonotypes between healthy human individuals. Study results and caveats: Lower generation probabilities were found for non-shared clonotypes than for those shared by all four donors.

Splitting of CD4+ cells produced CD45RA+ naive and CD45RA-negative memory subsets. Trimming stripped 3 bases from V and 8 bases from J, with 13 bases between. CDR1 is SGHVS, CDR2 FNYEAQ, per germline. The CDR3 has 13 amino acids. Comments on this clone: The antigen remains unidentified.

As originally analysed: Filtering was not the same, since immunoSEQ gave junction-only sequences without quality scores. The method was immunoSEQ multiplex PCR; TCRdb's version includes in-frame clones alone and lacks a portion of them. V, J and clone size are taken as reported in that table, and D and trimming were inferred from the DNA itself. In the table there are 2 million to 3 million clones, around nine tenths of which are singletons. The genes are TRBV7-6 and TRBJ1-1; D is unresolved. The sequenced sample consisted of naive CD4+ T cells sorted from blood. Stated subset: CD45RA+ positively selected. The source is a man aged 18 to 29 in good health. For the CDR3, the DNA is TGTGCCAGCAGCTTCACGGATGTCTCCGAAGCTTTCTTT. This encodes CASSFTDVSEAFF.